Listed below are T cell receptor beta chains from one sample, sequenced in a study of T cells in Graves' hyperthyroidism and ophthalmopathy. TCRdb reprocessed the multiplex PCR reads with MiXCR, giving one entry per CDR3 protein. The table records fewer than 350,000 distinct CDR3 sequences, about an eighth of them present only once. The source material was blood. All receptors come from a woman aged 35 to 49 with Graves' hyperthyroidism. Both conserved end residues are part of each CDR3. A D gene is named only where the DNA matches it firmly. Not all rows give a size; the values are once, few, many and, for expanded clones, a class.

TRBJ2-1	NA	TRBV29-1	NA	CSVRQTYYNEQFF	TGCAGCGTTCGGCAAACCTATTACAATGAGCAGTTCTTC
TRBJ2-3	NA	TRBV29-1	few	CSVDVARSTQYF	TGCAGCGTTGATGTCGCGAGGAGTACGCAGTATTTT
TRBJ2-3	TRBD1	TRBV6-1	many	CATGQGAQTSTDTQYF	TGTGCCACCGGACAGGGGGCCCAAACTAGCACAGATACGCAGTATTTT
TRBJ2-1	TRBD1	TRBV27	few	CANSYRDRDNEQFF	TGTGCCAACAGTTACCGGGACAGGGACAATGAGCAGTTCTTC
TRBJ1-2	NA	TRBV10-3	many	CAISESGGYGYTF	TGTGCCATCAGTGAATCGGGGGGCTATGGCTACACCTTC
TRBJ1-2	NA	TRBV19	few	CASKWTSNYGYTF	TGTGCCAGTAAATGGACCTCTAACTATGGCTACACCTTC
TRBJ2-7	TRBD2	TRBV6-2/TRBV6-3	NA	CASRLSGSSHEQYF	TGTGCCAGCAGACTTAGCGGGAGTTCTCACGAGCAGTACTTC
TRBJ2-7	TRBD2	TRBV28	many	CASSFSRGGAYEQYF	TGTGCCAGCAGTTTTTCCCGGGGGGGTGCGTACGAGCAGTACTTC
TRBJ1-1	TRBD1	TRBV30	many	CAWTVDRVATEAFF	TGTGCCTGGACTGTGGACAGGGTGGCCACTGAAGCTTTCTTT
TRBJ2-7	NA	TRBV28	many	CASSRRGEQYF	TGTGCCAGCAGTCGGAGAGGCGAGCAGTACTTC
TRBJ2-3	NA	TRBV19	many	CASSKGTSDTQYF	TGTGCCAGTAGTAAAGGGACTTCGGATACGCAGTATTTT
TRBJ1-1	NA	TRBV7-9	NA	CASSPAKLGQYTEAFF	TGTGCCAGCAGCCCTGCAAAGTTAGGACAGTACACTGAAGCTTTCTTT
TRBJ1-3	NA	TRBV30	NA	CAWKADVGNTIYF	TGTGCCTGGAAGGCTGACGTTGGAAACACCATATATTTT
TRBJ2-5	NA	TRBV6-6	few	CASSYTRQLQETQYF	TGTGCCAGCAGTTACACCAGACAGCTACAAGAGACCCAGTACTTC
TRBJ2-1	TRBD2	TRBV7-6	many	CASSLVRASGDNEQFF	TGTGCCAGCAGCTTAGTGAGGGCTAGCGGGGACAATGAGCAGTTCTTC
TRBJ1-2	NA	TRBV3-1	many	CASSHPQGISYGYTF	TGTGCCAGCAGCCACCCACAGGGCATCTCGTATGGCTACACCTTC
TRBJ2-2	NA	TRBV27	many	CASSLLGGRFTGELFF	TGTGCCAGCAGTTTATTAGGAGGACGGTTCACCGGGGAGCTGTTTTTT
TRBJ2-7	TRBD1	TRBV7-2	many	CASSLDRQGRGYEQYF	TGTGCCAGCAGCTTAGACCGACAGGGTAGAGGGTACGAGCAGTACTTC
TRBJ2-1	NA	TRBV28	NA	CASSLWAGALATEQFF	TGTGCCAGCAGTTTATGGGCAGGGGCACTAGCCACTGAGCAGTTCTTC
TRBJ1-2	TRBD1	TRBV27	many	CASSLRNTGQYNSNYGYTF	TGTGCCAGCAGTTTAAGGAATACGGGACAGTACAATTCTAACTATGGCTACACCTTC
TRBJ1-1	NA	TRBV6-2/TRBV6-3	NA	CASRVRGLGTEAFF	TGTGCCAGTCGGGTCCGGGGGCTCGGCACTGAAGCTTTCTTT
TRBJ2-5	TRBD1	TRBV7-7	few	CASSFRTGLGETQYF	TGTGCTAGCAGCTTCAGGACAGGTCTAGGGGAGACCCAGTACTTC
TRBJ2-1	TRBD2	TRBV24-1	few	CATSELSGSSNEQFF	TGTGCCACCAGCGAGCTGAGCGGGAGTTCTAATGAGCAGTTCTTC
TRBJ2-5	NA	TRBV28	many	CASSLVQRETQYF	TGTGCCAGCAGTTTAGTTCAGAGAGAGACCCAGTACTTC
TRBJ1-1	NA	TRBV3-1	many	CASSSAPDRTEEAFF	TGTGCCAGCAGCTCCGCCCCGGATAGGACAGAGGAAGCTTTCTTT
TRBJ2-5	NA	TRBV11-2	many	CASSLEGGAPETQYF	TGTGCCAGCAGCTTAGAGGGCGGGGCGCCAGAGACCCAGTACTTC
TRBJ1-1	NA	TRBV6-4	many	CASTPVRGGGMNTEAFF	TGTGCCAGCACCCCCGTTAGAGGGGGGGGCATGAACACTGAAGCTTTCTTT
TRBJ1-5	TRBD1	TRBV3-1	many	CASSQDYRGDQPQHF	TGTGCCAGCAGCCAAGATTACAGGGGAGATCAGCCCCAGCATTTT
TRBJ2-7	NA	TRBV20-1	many	CSATTAYEQYF	TGCAGTGCTACCACAGCGTACGAGCAGTACTTC
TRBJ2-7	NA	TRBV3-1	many	CASSQDGREYSHEQYF	TGTGCCAGCAGCCAAGATGGTAGGGAGTATAGCCACGAGCAGTACTTC
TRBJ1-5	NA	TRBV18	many	CASSPGVSNQPQHF	TGTGCCAGCTCACCAGGGGTTAGCAATCAGCCCCAGCATTTT
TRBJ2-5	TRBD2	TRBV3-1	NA	CASRTSGSGAQETQYF	TGTGCCAGCAGGACTAGCGGGAGTGGGGCGCAAGAGACCCAGTACTTC
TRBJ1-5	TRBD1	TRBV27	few	CASSSLTGISNQPQHF	TGTGCCAGCAGTTCCCTGACAGGGATTAGCAATCAGCCCCAGCATTTT
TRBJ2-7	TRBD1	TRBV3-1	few	CASSPWGTGIYEQYF	TGTGCCAGCAGCCCTTGGGGGACAGGGATCTACGAGCAGTACTTC
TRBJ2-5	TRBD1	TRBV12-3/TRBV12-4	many	CASSQPTGRETQYF	TGTGCCAGCAGCCAACCGACAGGGCGGGAGACCCAGTACTTC
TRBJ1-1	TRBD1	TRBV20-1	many	CSARQGGTEAFF	TGCAGTGCACGACAGGGTGGTACTGAAGCTTTCTTT
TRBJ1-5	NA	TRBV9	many	CASSDPTGASAINNQPQHF	TGTGCCAGCAGCGACCCGACAGGAGCTTCTGCAATAAACAATCAGCCCCAGCATTTT
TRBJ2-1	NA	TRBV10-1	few	CASSESNTGRRFF	TGCGCCAGCAGTGAGTCCAATACGGGGAGGCGGTTCTTC
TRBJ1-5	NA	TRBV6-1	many	CASRSSGSSQPQHF	TGTGCCAGCCGATCCTCAGGGTCGTCTCAGCCCCAGCATTTT
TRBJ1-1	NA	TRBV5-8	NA	CASSLWGRMNTEAFF	TGTGCCAGCAGCTTGTGGGGGCGCATGAACACTGAAGCTTTCTTT
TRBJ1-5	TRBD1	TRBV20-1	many	CSARDAGTVNQPQHF	TGCAGTGCTAGAGATGCCGGGACAGTCAATCAGCCCCAGCATTTT
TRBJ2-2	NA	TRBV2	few	CASSVGQATGELFF	TGTGCCAGCAGTGTTGGTCAGGCGACCGGGGAGCTGTTTTTT
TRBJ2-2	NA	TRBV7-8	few	CASSLERRRGQVVGELFF	TGTGCCAGCAGCTTAGAGAGGCGGCGGGGGCAAGTAGTCGGGGAGCTGTTTTTT
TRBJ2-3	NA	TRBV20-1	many	CSARDNQGTDTQYF	TGCAGTGCTAGAGATAACCAGGGCACAGATACGCAGTATTTT
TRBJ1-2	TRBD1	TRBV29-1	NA	CSVEDPRTGQGYTF	TGCAGCGTTGAAGATCCTCGGACAGGGCAAGGCTACACCTTC
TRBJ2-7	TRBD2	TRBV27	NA	CASSASGSSVEQYF	TGTGCCAGCTCCGCTAGCGGGAGTTCGGTCGAGCAGTACTTC
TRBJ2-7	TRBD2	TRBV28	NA	CASSLDTSGGSYEQCF	TGTGCCAGCAGCTTAGATACTAGCGGGGGGTCCTACGAGCAGTGCTTC
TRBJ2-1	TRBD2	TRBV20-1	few	CSARGLQAGGPVEQFF	TGCAGTGCTAGGGGTCTCCAAGCGGGAGGGCCGGTTGAGCAGTTCTTC
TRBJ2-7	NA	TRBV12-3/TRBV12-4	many	CASSLLASSYEQYF	TGTGCCAGCAGTTTGCTAGCATCCTCCTACGAGCAGTACTTC
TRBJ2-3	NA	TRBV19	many	CASRNGGEDTQYF	TGTGCCAGTAGGAATGGCGGGGAGGATACGCAGTATTTT
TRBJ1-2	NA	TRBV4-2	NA	CASSRLFRTAYDYGYTF	TGTGCCAGCAGCCGGTTATTTAGGACAGCCTATGACTATGGCTACACCTTC
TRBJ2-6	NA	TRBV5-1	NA	CASQRSGANVLTF	TGCGCCAGCCAACGATCTGGGGCCAACGTCCTGACTTTC
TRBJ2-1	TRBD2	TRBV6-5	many	CASTGGRGGRNEQFF	TGTGCCAGCACGGGCGGGAGAGGAGGCCGGAATGAGCAGTTCTTC
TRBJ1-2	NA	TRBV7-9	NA	CANSERGDEANYGYTF	TGTGCCAACAGCGAGAGGGGGGACGAAGCTAACTATGGCTACACCTTC
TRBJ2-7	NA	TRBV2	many	CASSEDYYEQYF	TGTGCCAGCAGTGAAGATTACTACGAGCAGTACTTC
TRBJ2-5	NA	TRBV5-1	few	CASSLQYQETQYF	TGCGCCAGCAGCTTACAGTACCAAGAGACCCAGTACTTC
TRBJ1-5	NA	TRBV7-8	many	CASSLRDTINQPQHF	TGTGCCAGCAGCCTCCGGGACACCATTAATCAGCCCCAGCATTTT
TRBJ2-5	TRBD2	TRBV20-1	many	CSAREAGGRETQYF	TGCAGTGCTAGAGAAGCGGGAGGGAGGGAGACCCAGTACTTC